This T cell receptor (beta chain) was profiled in a study of beta chain features in type 1 diabetes. Whole-study results and caveats: Within the patient group, naive, central memory and Treg TCRB repertoires appeared more similar to each other than within healthy donors. Type 1 diabetes patients showed a moderate but significant shortening of TCRB CDR3s in all four CD4+ subsets.

As regards this clone: Its antigen is currently unknown.

Since all of the isolated RNA was reverse transcribed, expressed TCRB transcripts were what got sequenced. Some clones are missing from TCRdb's copy, which holds only in-frame ones; the method was immunoSEQ multiplex PCR. The sample records about 280,000 clones, about 15% being singletons. Germline V gene data show CDR1 as MGHDK and CDR2 as SYGVNS. The CDR3 extends over 16 amino acids. Germline trimming cut 2 bases from V and 9 bases from J; bases unmatched to any gene: 15. Each sorted fraction was over 95% pure. Sample: naive CD4+ T cells from blood. The TCR originated in a man younger than 35 with type 1 diabetes. V gene TRBV25-1 combines with J gene TRBJ2-7, with 8 nucleotides matching TRBD1. CDR3 protein: CASSEEGTGDSKVQYF. As DNA, the CDR3 is TGTGCCAGCAGTGAAGAAGGGACAGGTGACTCAAAGGTGCAGTACTTC.